These T cell receptor beta chains were read from a single sample in a study of Ad26.COV2.S vaccination and SARS-CoV-2 variants. The protocol was immunoSEQ multiplex PCR, while the TCRdb copy is restricted to in-frame clones and leaves out a portion. In the table there are 290,000 or so clones, around 87% of which are singletons. The sample here was peripheral blood, taken in a trial of Ad26.COV2.S vaccine versus placebo. Source of these receptors: a person between 18 and 59 years old who received the Ad26.COV2.S COVID-19 vaccine or a placebo. Each CDR3 is given with its conserved first and last residue. The D gene is left open where the match is weak. Clone size is not always given. Where it is, it says once, few, many or a class for expanded clones.

.	TRBV19	TRBJ1-2	.	CASSVGHSANYGYTF	TGTGCCAGTAGTGTGGGTCATTCAGCTAACTATGGCTACACCTTC
.	TRBV6-2/TRBV6-3	TRBJ1-5	.	CASSYRRGGVNQPQHF	TGTGCCAGCAGTTACCGGAGGGGCGGGGTTAATCAGCCCCAGCATTTT
TRBD2	TRBV2	TRBJ2-1	.	CASKGIAGANEQFF	TGTGCCAGCAAGGGGATAGCGGGAGCCAATGAGCAGTTCTTC
.	TRBV5-8	TRBJ2-7	.	CASSLVQNYEQYF	TGTGCCAGCAGCTTGGTGCAGAACTACGAGCAGTACTTC
TRBD1	TRBV27	TRBJ1-4	.	CASRHPGGGKLFF	TGTGCCAGCAGACACCCAGGGGGAGGAAAACTGTTTTTT
.	TRBV29-1	TRBJ1-1	.	CSVAGDVNTEAFF	TGCAGCGTTGCGGGGGATGTGAACACTGAAGCTTTCTTT
.	TRBV7-2	TRBJ1-1	.	CASSLGSQVSAAFF	TGTGCCAGCAGCTTAGGATCCCAGGTTTCAGCGGCTTTCTTT
.	TRBV19	TRBJ2-7	.	CASSQFRGASSYEQYF	TGTGCCAGTAGTCAATTCCGGGGGGCCAGCTCCTACGAGCAGTACTTC
.	TRBV6-2/TRBV6-3	TRBJ2-7	few	CASSYEGQPSYEQYF	TGTGCCAGCAGTTACGAAGGACAGCCTTCCTACGAGCAGTACTTC
TRBD1	TRBV7-6	TRBJ1-3	.	CASSMLGQVPGNTIYF	TGTGCCAGCAGCATGCTGGGACAGGTTCCCGGAAACACCATATATTTT
.	TRBV7-9	TRBJ1-2	.	CASSVEEQGYGYTF	TGTGCCAGCAGCGTCGAAGAACAGGGTTATGGCTACACCTTC
TRBD1	TRBV4-1	TRBJ1-5	.	CASSLWTGSNQPQHF	TGCGCCAGCAGCCTTTGGACAGGTAGCAATCAGCCCCAGCATTTT
.	TRBV2	TRBJ1-1	few	CASQLLRQNTEAFF	TGTGCCAGTCAACTTTTGAGACAGAACACTGAAGCTTTCTTT
TRBD1	TRBV2	TRBJ1-2	few	CASRSGTGNGYTF	TGTGCCAGCAGGTCCGGGACAGGGAATGGCTACACCTTC
.	TRBV30	TRBJ1-3	.	CAWQDLDGNTIYF	TGTGCCTGGCAGGACCTTGATGGAAACACCATATATTTT
.	TRBV12-3/TRBV12-4	TRBJ2-4	.	CASSLDTRGIQYF	TGTGCCAGCAGTTTAGACACGAGGGGCATTCAGTACTTC
.	TRBV6-5	TRBJ2-7	.	CASSTIGTAGYEQYF	TGTGCCAGCAGTACTATAGGGACAGCGGGCTACGAGCAGTACTTC
.	TRBV11-3	TRBJ2-1	.	CASSQGEGGQDNEQFF	TGTGCCAGCAGCCAAGGGGAGGGGGGACAAGACAATGAGCAGTTCTTC
.	TRBV29-1	TRBJ1-2	.	CSVDSTLKYYGYTF	TGCAGCGTTGATTCCACTCTCAAATACTATGGCTACACCTTC
TRBD1	TRBV30	TRBJ2-6	few	CAWRRGRTPSGANVLTF	TGTGCCTGGAGGAGGGGGCGTACGCCCTCTGGGGCCAACGTCCTGACTTTC
.	TRBV29-1	TRBJ2-7	.	CSVETGDREQYF	TGCAGCGTTGAAACCGGGGATCGCGAGCAGTACTTC
.	TRBV19	TRBJ1-1	.	CGTQLNGRGLMNTEAFF	TGTGGAACGCAATTAAATGGAAGGGGACTCATGAACACTGAAGCTTTCTTT
TRBD2	TRBV5-1	TRBJ2-4	.	CASSFLAGVKNIQYF	TGCGCCAGCAGCTTTCTAGCGGGAGTCAAAAACATTCAGTACTTC
TRBD2	TRBV6-5	TRBJ2-5	.	CASSNSAGGETQYF	TGTGCCAGCAGTAACTCAGCGGGAGGGGAGACCCAGTACTTC
.	TRBV18	TRBJ1-5	.	CASSAAGAGGGQPQHF	TGTGCCAGCTCAGCCGCCGGAGCGGGGGGCGGTCAGCCCCAGCATTTT
.	TRBV30	TRBJ2-3	.	CAWSPYDRRVSSTDTQYF	TGTGCCTGGAGTCCCTACGACAGAAGGGTTTCTAGCACAGATACGCAGTATTTT
.	TRBV5-8	TRBJ1-5	.	CASSFLGVYSNQPQHF	TGTGCCAGCAGCTTTTTAGGGGTTTACAGCAATCAGCCCCAGCATTTT
.	TRBV20-1	TRBJ2-7	.	CSASPAGLSYEQYF	TGCAGTGCTAGTCCCGCCGGGTTATCCTACGAGCAGTACTTC
.	TRBV5-6	TRBJ1-2	.	CASSDNGGYGYTF	TGTGCCAGCAGCGACAACGGGGGGTACGGCTACACCTTC
.	TRBV11-2	TRBJ1-1	.	CASSSGGSNTEAFF	TGTGCCAGCAGCTCGGGGGGATCTAACACTGAAGCTTTCTTT
.	TRBV9	TRBJ2-5	.	CASSVGVGSRGFQETQYF	TGTGCCAGCAGCGTAGGAGTAGGGAGTAGGGGGTTCCAAGAGACCCAGTACTTC
.	TRBV7-2	TRBJ1-2	.	CASSLKGGRTDIYGYTF	TGTGCCAGCAGCTTAAAGGGTGGGAGGACAGACATCTATGGCTACACCTTC
TRBD1	TRBV10-3	TRBJ2-1	.	CAIRSGTGVYNEQFF	TGTGCCATCAGGTCGGGGACAGGGGTTTACAATGAGCAGTTCTTC
TRBD2	TRBV9	TRBJ2-3	.	CASSVRPRGGTDTQYF	TGTGCCAGCAGCGTCAGGCCTCGGGGAGGGACAGATACGCAGTATTTT
TRBD1	TRBV6-6	TRBJ1-2	.	CASSGTGFYGYTF	TGTGCCAGCAGTGGGACAGGGTTTTATGGCTACACCTTC
TRBD2	TRBV7-9	TRBJ2-3	once	CASRGLAVSTDTQYF	TGTGCCAGCAGAGGGCTAGCGGTTAGCACAGATACGCAGTATTTT
.	TRBV24-1	TRBJ2-3	once	CATSDSPPGTDTQYF	TGTGCCACCAGTGATTCGCCCCCGGGCACAGATACGCAGTATTTT
TRBD1	TRBV6-6	TRBJ1-2	.	CASRGTGDYGYTF	TGTGCCAGCAGAGGGACAGGGGACTATGGCTACACCTTC
.	TRBV5-4	TRBJ1-1	.	CASSLPTGPLGITEAFF	TGTGCCAGCAGCTTACCTACAGGGCCCCTGGGGATCACTGAAGCTTTCTTT
TRBD1	TRBV30	TRBJ1-4	.	CAWTRDRGEKLFF	TGTGCCTGGACCCGGGACAGGGGAGAAAAACTGTTTTTT
.	TRBV5-1	TRBJ1-2	.	CASSLAAIGPDGYTF	TGCGCCAGCAGCTTGGCCGCGATAGGACCCGATGGCTACACCTTC
.	TRBV2	TRBJ1-5	.	CASSEAGRNQPQHF	TGTGCCAGCAGTGAAGCGGGGAGAAATCAGCCCCAGCATTTT
.	TRBV7-2	TRBJ1-1	.	CASSYTGLVTEAFF	TGTGCCAGCAGCTATACAGGGTTGGTTACTGAAGCTTTCTTT
.	TRBV11-1	TRBJ1-1	few	CASSLWTNGLAEAFF	TGTGCCAGCAGCCTCTGGACTAATGGGTTGGCTGAAGCTTTCTTT
TRBD1	TRBV11-2	TRBJ1-5	once	CASSRTGGAGQPQHF	TGTGCCAGCAGCCGGACAGGGGGCGCCGGTCAGCCCCAGCATTTT
.	TRBV6-5	TRBJ1-2	.	CASSLLAGGTSGYTF	TGTGCCAGCAGCCTACTTGCGGGGGGGACAAGTGGCTACACCTTC
.	TRBV5-4	TRBJ2-3	.	CASSSPALRDTQYF	TGTGCCAGCAGCTCGCCTGCCTTGAGGGATACGCAGTATTTT
.	TRBV29-1	TRBJ2-7	once	CSVAWRWGGEQYF	TGCAGCGTTGCATGGCGTTGGGGAGGCGAGCAGTACTTC
.	TRBV3-1/TRBV3-2	TRBJ2-5	.	CASSQGWERETQYF	TGTGCCAGCAGCCAAGGATGGGAGCGAGAGACCCAGTACTTC
.	TRBV19	TRBJ1-2	few	CASSHQLGPGYTF	TGTGCCAGTAGTCACCAGTTGGGTCCTGGCTACACCTTC
.	TRBV10-2	TRBJ1-2	.	CASSESKTGTIF	TGCGCCAGCAGTGAGTCGAAAACAGGGACGATTTTC
.	TRBV11-2	TRBJ1-3	.	CASSLAGTGNTIYF	TGTGCCAGCAGCTTAGCGGGGACAGGAAACACCATATATTTT